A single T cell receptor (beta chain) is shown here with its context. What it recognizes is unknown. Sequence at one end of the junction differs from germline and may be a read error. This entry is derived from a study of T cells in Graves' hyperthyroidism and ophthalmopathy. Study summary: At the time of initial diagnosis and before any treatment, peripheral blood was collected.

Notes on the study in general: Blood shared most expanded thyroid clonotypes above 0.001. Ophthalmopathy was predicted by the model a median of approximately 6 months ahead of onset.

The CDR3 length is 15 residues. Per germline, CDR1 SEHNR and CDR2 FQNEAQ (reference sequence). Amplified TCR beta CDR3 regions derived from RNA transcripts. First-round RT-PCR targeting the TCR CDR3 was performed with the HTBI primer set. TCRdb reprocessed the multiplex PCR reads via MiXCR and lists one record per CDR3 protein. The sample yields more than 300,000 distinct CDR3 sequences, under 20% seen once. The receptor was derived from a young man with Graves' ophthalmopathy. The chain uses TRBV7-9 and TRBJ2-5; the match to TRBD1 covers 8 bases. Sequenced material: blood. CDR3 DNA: TGCGCCAGCAGCCAAGTAGACAGGGGCGTGGAGACCCAGTACTTC. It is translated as CASSQVDRGVETQYF.